Here is one T cell receptor (beta chain) with its context. Its antigen is currently unknown. This entry belongs to a study of CD8 T cells in ankylosing spondylitis. The CDR3 contains 14 residues. With 7 bases removed from V and 4 bases from J, the gap between germline ends came to 18 bases. Germline CDR1 is DFQATT and CDR2 is SNEGSKA (reference sequence). TCRdb ran MiXCR on the 5' RACE reads and lists one entry per CDR3 protein. The sample lists approximately 300,000 distinct CDR3 sequences, 7% to 9% occurring once. Overall study findings and caveats: It appeared that ankylosing spondylitis blood was characterized by a TCR beta motif of several highly homologous variants.

The V gene is TRBV20-1, the J gene TRBJ2-3; possible D gene TRBD2, 6 bases. This receptor was identified in a male donor with ankylosing spondylitis. Input material: blood, either unsorted or a sorted T cell fraction (not recorded which). CDR3 DNA sequence: TGCAGTGGGCCCCGGGAGACAGATCCAGATACGCAGTATTTT. It yields the protein CSGPRETDPDTQYF.